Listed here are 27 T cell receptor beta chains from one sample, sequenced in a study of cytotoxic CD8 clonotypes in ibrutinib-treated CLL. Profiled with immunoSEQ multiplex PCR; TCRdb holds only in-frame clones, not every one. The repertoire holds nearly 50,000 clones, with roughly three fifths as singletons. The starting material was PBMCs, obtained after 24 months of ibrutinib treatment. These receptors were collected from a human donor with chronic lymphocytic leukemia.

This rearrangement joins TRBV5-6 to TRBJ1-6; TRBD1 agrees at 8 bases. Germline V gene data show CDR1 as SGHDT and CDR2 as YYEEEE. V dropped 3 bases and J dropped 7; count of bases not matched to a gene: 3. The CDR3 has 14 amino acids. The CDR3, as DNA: TGTGCCAGCAGCTACGGACAGGGAAATTCACCCCTCCACTTT. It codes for CASSYGQGNSPLHF.

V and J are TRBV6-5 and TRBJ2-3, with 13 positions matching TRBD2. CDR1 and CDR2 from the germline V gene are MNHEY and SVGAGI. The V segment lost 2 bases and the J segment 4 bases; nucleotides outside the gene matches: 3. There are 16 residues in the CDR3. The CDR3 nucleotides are TGTGCCAGCAGTTACCTTGGACTAGCGGGGGCAGATACGCAGTATTTT. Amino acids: CASSYLGLAGADTQYF.

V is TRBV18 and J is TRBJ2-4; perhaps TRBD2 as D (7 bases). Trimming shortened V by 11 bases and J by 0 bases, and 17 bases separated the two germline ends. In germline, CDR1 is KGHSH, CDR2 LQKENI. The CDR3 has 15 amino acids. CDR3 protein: CAPMRGGKAKNIQYF. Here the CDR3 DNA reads TGTGCCCCGATGAGGGGGGGCAAAGCCAAAAACATTCAGTACTTC.

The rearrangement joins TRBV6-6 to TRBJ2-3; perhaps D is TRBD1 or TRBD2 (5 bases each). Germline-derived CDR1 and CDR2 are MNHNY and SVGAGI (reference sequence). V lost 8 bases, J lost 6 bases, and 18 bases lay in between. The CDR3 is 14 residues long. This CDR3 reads CASGGFSDGDTQYF. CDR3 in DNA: TGTGCCAGCGGGGGATTCTCGGATGGGGATACGCAGTATTTT.

This CDR3 reads CASSQNREKLFF. CDR3 bases: TGTGCCAGCAGCCAGAACAGGGAAAAACTGTTTTTT. This chain uses TRBV11-2 with TRBJ1-4; maybe TRBD1 (5 bases). Trimming shortened V by 5 bases and J by 8 bases, and 9 bases separated the two germline ends. The CDR3 totals 12 residues. The V gene's germline CDR1 is SGHAT and CDR2 FQNNGV.

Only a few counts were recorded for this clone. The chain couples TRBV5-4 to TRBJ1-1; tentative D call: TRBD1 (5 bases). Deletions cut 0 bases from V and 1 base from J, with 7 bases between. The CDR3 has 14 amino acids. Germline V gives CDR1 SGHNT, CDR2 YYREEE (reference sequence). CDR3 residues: CASSLVGGNTEAFF. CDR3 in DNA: TGTGCCAGCAGCTTGGTGGGGGGGAACACTGAAGCTTTCTTT.

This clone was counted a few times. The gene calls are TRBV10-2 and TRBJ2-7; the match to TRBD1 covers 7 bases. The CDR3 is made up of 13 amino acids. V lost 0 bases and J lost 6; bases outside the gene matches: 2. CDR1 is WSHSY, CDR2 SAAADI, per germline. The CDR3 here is CASSESTGSEQYF. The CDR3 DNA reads TGCGCCAGCAGTGAGTCGACAGGGTCCGAGCAGTACTTC.

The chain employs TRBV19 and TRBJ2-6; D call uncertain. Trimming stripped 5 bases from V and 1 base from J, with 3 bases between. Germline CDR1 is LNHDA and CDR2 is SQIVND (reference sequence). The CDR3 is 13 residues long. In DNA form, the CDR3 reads TGTGCCAGTAGTCCGTCTGGGGCCAACGTCCTGACTTTC. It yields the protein CASSPSGANVLTF.

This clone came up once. DNA of the CDR3: TGTGCCAGCAGTTTAGCCGGGGCCCAAGAGACCCAGTACTTC. Its protein is CASSLAGAQETQYF. The gene calls are TRBV27 and TRBJ2-5; possibly TRBD1 or TRBD2 for D (5 bases each). Germline values: CDR1 MNHEY, CDR2 SMNVEV (reference sequence). The CDR3 is 14 residues long. Trimming stripped 2 bases from V and 1 base from J, with 8 bases between.

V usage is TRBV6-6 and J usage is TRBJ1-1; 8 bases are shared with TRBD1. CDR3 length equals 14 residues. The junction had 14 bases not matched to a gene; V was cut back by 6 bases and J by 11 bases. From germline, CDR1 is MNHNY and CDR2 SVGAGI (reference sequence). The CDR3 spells CASSSIGQGRNAFF. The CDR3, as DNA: TGTGCCAGCAGCTCGATCGGACAGGGAAGGAATGCTTTCTTT.

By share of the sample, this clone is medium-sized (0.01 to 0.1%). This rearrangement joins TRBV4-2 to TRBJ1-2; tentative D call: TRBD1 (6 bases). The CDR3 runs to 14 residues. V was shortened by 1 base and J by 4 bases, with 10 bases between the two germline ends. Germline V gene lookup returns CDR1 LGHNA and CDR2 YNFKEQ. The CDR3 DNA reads TGTGCCAGCAGCCAAGCTGAGGGGGGCTATGGCTACACCTTC. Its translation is CASSQAEGGYGYTF.

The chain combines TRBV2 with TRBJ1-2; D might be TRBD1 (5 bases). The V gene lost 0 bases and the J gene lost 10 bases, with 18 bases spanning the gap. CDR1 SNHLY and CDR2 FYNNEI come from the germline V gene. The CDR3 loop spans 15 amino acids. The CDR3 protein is CASSEARQPPKPYTF. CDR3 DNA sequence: TGTGCCAGCAGTGAAGCCAGACAGCCCCCGAAGCCCTACACCTTC.

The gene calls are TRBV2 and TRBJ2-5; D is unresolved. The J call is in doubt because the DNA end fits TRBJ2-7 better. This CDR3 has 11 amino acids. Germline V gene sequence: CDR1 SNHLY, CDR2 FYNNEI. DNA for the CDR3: TGTGCCAGCAGTGTGCTCTACGAGCAGTACTTC. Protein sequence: CASSVLYEQYF.

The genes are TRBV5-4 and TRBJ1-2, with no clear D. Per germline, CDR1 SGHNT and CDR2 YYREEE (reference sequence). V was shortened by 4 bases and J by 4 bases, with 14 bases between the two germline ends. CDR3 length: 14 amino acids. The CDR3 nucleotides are TGTGCCAGCAGCCCTCCGGTACCGGGCTATGGCTACACCTTC. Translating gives CASSPPVPGYGYTF.

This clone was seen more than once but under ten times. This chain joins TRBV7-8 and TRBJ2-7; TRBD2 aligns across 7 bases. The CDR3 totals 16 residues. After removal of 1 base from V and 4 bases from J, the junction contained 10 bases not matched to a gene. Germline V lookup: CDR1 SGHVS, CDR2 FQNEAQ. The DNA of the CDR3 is TGTGCCAGCAGCTTAGAGGGAGGCCCCGGGGGGTACGAGCAGTACTTC. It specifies CASSLEGGPGGYEQYF.

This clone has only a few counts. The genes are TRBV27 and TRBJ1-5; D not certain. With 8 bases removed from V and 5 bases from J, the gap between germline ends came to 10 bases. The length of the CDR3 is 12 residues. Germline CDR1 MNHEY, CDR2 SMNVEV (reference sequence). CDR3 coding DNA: TGTGCCAGCGGGCTTTTATATCAGCCCCAGCATTTT. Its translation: CASGLLYQPQHF.

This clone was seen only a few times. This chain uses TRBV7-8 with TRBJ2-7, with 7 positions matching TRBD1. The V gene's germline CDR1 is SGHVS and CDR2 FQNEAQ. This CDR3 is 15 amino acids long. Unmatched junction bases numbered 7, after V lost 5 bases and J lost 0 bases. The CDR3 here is CASSLRTGPSYEQYF. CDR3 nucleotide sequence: TGTGCCAGCAGCCTCAGGACAGGTCCCTCCTACGAGCAGTACTTC.

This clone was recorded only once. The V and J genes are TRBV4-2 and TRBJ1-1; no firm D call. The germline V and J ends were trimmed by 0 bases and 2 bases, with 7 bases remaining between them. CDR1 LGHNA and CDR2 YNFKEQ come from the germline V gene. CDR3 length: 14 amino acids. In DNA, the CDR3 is TGTGCCAGCAGCCAAGATCTGGGTAACACTGAAGCTTTCTTT. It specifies CASSQDLGNTEAFF.

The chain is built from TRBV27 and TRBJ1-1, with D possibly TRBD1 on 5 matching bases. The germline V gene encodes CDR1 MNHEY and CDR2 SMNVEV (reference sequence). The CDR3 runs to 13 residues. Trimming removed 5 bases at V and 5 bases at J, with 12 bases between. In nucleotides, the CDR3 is TGTGCCAGCAGTCCTCCAGGGTATACTGAAGCTTTCTTT. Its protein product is CASSPPGYTEAFF.

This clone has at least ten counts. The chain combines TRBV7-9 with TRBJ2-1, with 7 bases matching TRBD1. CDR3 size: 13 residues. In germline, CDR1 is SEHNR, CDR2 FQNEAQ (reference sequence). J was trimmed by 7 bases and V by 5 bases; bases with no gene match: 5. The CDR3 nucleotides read TGTGCCAGCAGCCAGACAGGGCGGAATGAGCAGTTCTTC. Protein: CASSQTGRNEQFF.

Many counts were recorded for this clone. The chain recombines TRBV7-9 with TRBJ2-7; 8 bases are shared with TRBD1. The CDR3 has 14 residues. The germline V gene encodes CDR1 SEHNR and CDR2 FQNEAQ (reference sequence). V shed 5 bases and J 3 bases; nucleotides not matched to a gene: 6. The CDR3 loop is CASSQTGVNYEQYF. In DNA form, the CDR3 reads TGTGCCAGCAGCCAGACAGGGGTAAACTACGAGCAGTACTTC. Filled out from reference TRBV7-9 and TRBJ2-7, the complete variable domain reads DTGVSQNPRHKITKRGQNVTFRCDPISEHNRLYWYRQTLGQGPEFLTYFQNEAQLEKSRLLSDRFSAERPKGSFSTLEIQRTEQGDSAMYLCASSQTGVNYEQYFGPGTRLTVT.

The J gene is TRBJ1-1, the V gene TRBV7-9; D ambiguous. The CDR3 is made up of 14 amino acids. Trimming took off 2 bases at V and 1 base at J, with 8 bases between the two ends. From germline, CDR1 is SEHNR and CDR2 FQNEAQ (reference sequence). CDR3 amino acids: CASSLTAQNTEAFF. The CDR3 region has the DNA TGTGCCAGCAGCTTAACGGCCCAGAACACTGAAGCTTTCTTT. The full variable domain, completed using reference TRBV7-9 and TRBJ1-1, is DTGVSQNPRHKITKRGQNVTFRCDPISEHNRLYWYRQTLGQGPEFLTYFQNEAQLEKSRLLSDRFSAERPKGSFSTLEIQRTEQGDSAMYLCASSLTAQNTEAFFGQGTRLTVV.

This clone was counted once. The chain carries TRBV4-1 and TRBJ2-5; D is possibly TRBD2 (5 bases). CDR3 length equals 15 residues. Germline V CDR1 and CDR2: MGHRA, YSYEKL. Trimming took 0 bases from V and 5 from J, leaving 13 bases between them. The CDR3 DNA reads TGCGCCAGCAGCCAAGACAGGTCCCCGGGGGAGACCCAGTACTTC. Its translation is CASSQDRSPGETQYF.

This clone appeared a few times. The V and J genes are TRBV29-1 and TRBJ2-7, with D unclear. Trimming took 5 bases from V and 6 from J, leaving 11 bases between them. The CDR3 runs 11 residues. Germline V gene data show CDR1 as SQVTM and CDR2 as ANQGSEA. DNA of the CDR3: TGCAGCGTTCCCCGGTCCCCCGAGCAGTACTTC. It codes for CSVPRSPEQYF.

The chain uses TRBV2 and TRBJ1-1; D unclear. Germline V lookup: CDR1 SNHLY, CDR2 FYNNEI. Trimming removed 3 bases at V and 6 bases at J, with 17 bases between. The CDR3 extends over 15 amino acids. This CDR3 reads CASSDPGWGSAEAFF. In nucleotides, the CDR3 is TGTGCCAGCAGTGATCCCGGATGGGGAAGCGCTGAAGCTTTCTTT.

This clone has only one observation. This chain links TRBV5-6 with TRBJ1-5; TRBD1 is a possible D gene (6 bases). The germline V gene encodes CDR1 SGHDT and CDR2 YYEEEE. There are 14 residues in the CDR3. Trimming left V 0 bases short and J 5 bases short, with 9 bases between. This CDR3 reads CASSLGQVDQPQHF. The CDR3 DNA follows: TGTGCCAGCAGCTTGGGACAGGTGGATCAGCCCCAGCATTTT. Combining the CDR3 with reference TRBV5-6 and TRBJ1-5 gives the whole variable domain DAGVTQSPTHLIKTRGQQVTLRCSPKSGHDTVSWYQQALGQGPQFIFQYYEEEERQRGNFPDRFSGHQFPNYSSELNVNALLLGDSALYLCASSLGQVDQPQHFGDGTRLSIL.

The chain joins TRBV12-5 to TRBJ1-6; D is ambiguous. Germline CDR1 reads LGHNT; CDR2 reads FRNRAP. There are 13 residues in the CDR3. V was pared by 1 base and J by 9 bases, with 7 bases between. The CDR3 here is CASGLDISSPLHF. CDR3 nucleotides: TGTGCTAGTGGTTTGGATATAAGTTCACCCCTCCACTTT. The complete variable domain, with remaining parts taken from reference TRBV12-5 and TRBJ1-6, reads DARVTQTPRHKVTEMGQEVTMRCQPILGHNTVFWYRQTMMQGLELLAYFRNRAPLDDSGMPKDRFSAEMPDATLATLKIQPSEPRDSAVYFCASGLDISSPLHFGNGTRLTVT.